These 15 T cell receptor beta chains were sequenced from one sample in a study of T cell responses to AZD1222 COVID-19 vaccine. TCRdb's copy holds only in-frame clones and misses some; the assay was immunoSEQ multiplex PCR. The sample lists 160,000 or so clones, roughly 90% occurring once. This specimen consisted of peripheral blood, obtained 28 days after the second AZD1222 dose. Receptors were obtained from an adult who received the AZD1222 COVID-19 vaccine.

This chain joins TRBV5-8 and TRBJ2-7; the D is unclear. The V and J ends lost 0 bases and 5 bases respectively, with 18 bases between them. The CDR3 loop spans 16 amino acids. The V gene's germline CDR1 is SGHTS and CDR2 YDEGEE. The chain's CDR3 is CASSLAWWQVMHEQYF. The CDR3 nucleotides read TGTGCCAGCAGCTTGGCCTGGTGGCAGGTTATGCACGAGCAGTACTTC.

The chain carries TRBV6-6 and TRBJ2-1, with 9 bases that match TRBD1. V lost 7 bases to trimming and J lost 2 bases; unmatched junction nucleotides: 9. Germline loops: CDR1 MNHNY, CDR2 SVGAGI (reference sequence). The CDR3 length is 16 residues. This CDR3 reads CASTTVNRGPYNEQFF. In DNA form, the CDR3 reads TGTGCCAGCACAACTGTGAACAGGGGGCCCTACAATGAGCAGTTCTTC.

The chain joins TRBV5-6 to TRBJ2-2; D perhaps matches TRBD1 (5 bases). Germline V CDR1 and CDR2: SGHDT, YYEEEE. The CDR3 has 16 amino acids. V lost 2 bases, J lost 1 base, and 12 bases lay in between. The CDR3 spells CASSLGRRGNTGELFF. CDR3 in DNA: TGTGCCAGCAGCTTAGGAAGAAGGGGGAACACCGGGGAGCTGTTTTTT.

This chain connects TRBV3-1 (or the pseudogene TRBV3-2) to TRBJ2-3; 8 nucleotides agree with TRBD2. This CDR3 has 15 amino acids. V was pared by 4 bases and J by 3 bases, with 6 bases of the junction left unmatched. The germline gives CDR1 LGHDT, CDR2 YNNKEL (reference sequence). In nucleotides, the CDR3 is TGTGCCAGCAGCCCGGGGGGGCCATGGACAGATACGCAGTATTTT. It yields the protein CASSPGGPWTDTQYF.

J is TRBJ1-1 and V is TRBV4-1; D remains ambiguous. This CDR3 contains 14 residues. The germline V gene has CDR1 MGHRA and CDR2 YSYEKL. V was clipped by 0 bases and J by 1 base, with 6 bases between them. Here the CDR3 reads CASSQDNRNTEAFF. The CDR3 bases are TGCGCCAGCAGCCAAGATAATCGGAACACTGAAGCTTTCTTT.

The CDR3 loop is CASSLQEYQPQHF. The CDR3 DNA sequence: TGTGCCAGCAGCCTACAGGAATATCAGCCCCAGCATTTT. The V call is TRBV16, the J call TRBJ1-5; D possibly corresponds to TRBD1 (5 bases). With 4 bases removed from V and 5 bases from J, the gap between germline ends came to 9 bases. The germline gives CDR1 KGHSY, CDR2 FQNENV. This CDR3 is built from 13 residues. Looking up the rest from reference TRBV16 and TRBJ1-5 gives the full variable domain: GEEVAQTPKHLVRGEGQKAKLYCAPIKGHSYVFWYQQVLKNEFKFLISFQNENVFDETGMPKERFSAKCLPNSPCSLEIQATKLEDSAVYFCASSLQEYQPQHFGDGTRLSIL.

The J gene is TRBJ1-3, the V gene TRBV5-1; D is ambiguous. V was clipped by 0 bases and J by 0 bases, with 10 bases between them. CDR1 is SGHRS, CDR2 YFSETQ, per germline. This CDR3 has 16 residues. CDR3 in amino acids: CASSLVDPSSGNTIYF. The CDR3 DNA sequence: TGCGCCAGCAGCTTGGTCGACCCCAGCTCTGGAAACACCATATATTTT.

The chain links TRBV13 to TRBJ2-5, with D possibly TRBD1 on 6 matching bases. Trimming pared 4 bases from V and 5 bases from J, leaving 17 bases between. This CDR3 region has 15 residues. The germline CDR1 and CDR2 sequences are PRHDT and FYEKMQ (reference sequence). The CDR3 nucleotides read TGTGCCAGCAGCTCCATATTACAGGGTGTGGAGACCCAGTACTTC. Protein product: CASSSILQGVETQYF.

V gene TRBV19 combines with J gene TRBJ2-2, with D unresolved. V gave up 3 bases and J gave up 7 bases, with 6 bases separating them. Germline loops: CDR1 LNHDA, CDR2 SQIVND (reference sequence). This CDR3 has 12 residues. The CDR3 sequence is CASSMPGGELFF. For the CDR3, the DNA is TGTGCCAGTAGTATGCCTGGCGGGGAGCTGTTTTTT.

The chain carries TRBV6-5 and TRBJ1-2; weak D call: TRBD1 (5 bases). The CDR3 runs to 16 residues. V lost 2 bases to trimming and J lost 7 bases, with 20 bases between them. Germline V gives CDR1 MNHEY, CDR2 SVGAGI. This chain's CDR3 is CASSYTIGVQASGYTF. DNA of the CDR3: TGTGCCAGCAGTTACACGATAGGAGTACAGGCGTCTGGCTACACCTTC.

The CDR3 region has the DNA TGTGCCAGCAGCGTGACCAGGGGAGGAAACACCATATATTTT. The encoded protein is CASSVTRGGNTIYF. V gene TRBV11-2 combines with J gene TRBJ1-3, with D tentatively TRBD1 (6 bases). CDR3 length equals 14 residues. Germline V gives CDR1 SGHAT, CDR2 FQNNGV. Trimming removed 5 bases from V and 4 bases from J, with 12 bases in between.

This rearrangement joins TRBV9 to TRBJ2-5; 13 bases align to TRBD2. The CDR3 is 16 residues long. Germline V gene lookup returns CDR1 SGDLS and CDR2 YYNGEE. Trimming cost V 4 bases and J 4 bases; bases outside gene matches: 7. The DNA for the CDR3 is TGTGCCAGCAGCCCTCAGACTAGCGGGGGGTTAGAGACCCAGTACTTC. This gives the protein CASSPQTSGGLETQYF.

The rearrangement links TRBV7-6 to TRBJ2-7; D may be TRBD1 (5 bases). Trimming removed 5 bases from V and 4 bases from J, with 15 bases in between. The germline CDR1 and CDR2 sequences are SGHVS and FNYEAQ. CDR3 size: 14 residues. CDR3 nucleotide sequence: TGTGCCAGCAGCCGCCAGGGCCCCTTATACGAGCAGTACTTC. Protein product: CASSRQGPLYEQYF.

This chain connects TRBV30 to TRBJ2-3; 8 bases align to TRBD1. Germline V gene lookup returns CDR1 GTSNPN and CDR2 SVGIG (reference sequence). Germline trimming cut 8 bases from V and 6 bases from J; bases unmatched to any gene: 7. CDR3 length equals 12 residues. The CDR3 protein is CAGDRSTDTQYF. CDR3 in DNA: TGTGCCGGGGACAGGAGTACGGATACGCAGTATTTT. Together with reference TRBV30 and TRBJ2-3, the CDR3 gives the full variable domain: SQTIHQWPATLVQPVGSPLSLECTVEGTSNPNLYWYRQAAGRGLQLLFYSVGIGQISSEVPQNLSASRPQDRQFILSSKKLLLSDSGFYLCAGDRSTDTQYFGPGTRLTVL.

The chain joins TRBV10-1 to TRBJ2-5; a weak D match, TRBD1 (6 bases). This CDR3 has 14 residues. Trimming pared 5 bases from V and 7 bases from J, leaving 17 bases between. Germline V CDR1 and CDR2: WNHNN, SYGVQD (reference sequence). CDR3 coding DNA: TGCGCCAGCAGTACAGGGTCCCGGGAAGGGACCCAGTACTTC. This sequence encodes CASSTGSREGTQYF.